This note documents a single TCR beta chain sequence. The entry originates in a study of post-analysis software for immune sequencing data. Study details: Courses of disease covered relapsing-remitting, secondary progressive and progressive-relapsing multiple sclerosis.

Prepared libraries of TCR beta cDNA carried unique molecular identifiers. TCRdb fed the PCR reads into MiXCR, producing one record per CDR3 protein. The sample carries 350,000 to 450,000 distinct CDR3 sequences, around a third recorded once. The sequence came from a girl aged 10 to 17 with multiple sclerosis. Material for sequencing was blood.

CDR3 sequence reads: CSASRDRDNSPLHF. The CDR3 DNA sequence: TGCAGTGCTAGCCGGGACAGGGACAATTCACCCCTCCACTTT. The J gene is TRBJ1-6, the V gene TRBV20-1, with 9 bases that match TRBD1. The CDR3 spans 14 residues. Germline V gene sequence: CDR1 DFQATT, CDR2 SNEGSKA (reference sequence). Losses at the gene ends were 3 bases for V and 7 bases for J; bases not matched to a gene: 4.